The 9 T cell receptor beta chains below were found in one sample sequenced in a study of cytomegalovirus exposure and HLA in healthy donors (dated by TCRdb to about 2017). Library generation was performed with the immunoSEQ multiplex PCR assay. A mixture of 60 forward primers for TCR Vbeta segments and 13 reverse primers for TCR Jbeta segments was used in the multiplex PCR. In its TCRdb copy, this immuneACCESS table keeps in-frame sequences only and misses some clones. Where compared with another copy, unresolved V genes explain less than half of these, and the others have no known cause. The sample records around 200,000 clones, around 80% of which are singletons. About 4.4% of the sample goes to the ten largest clones. Sequencing was performed on PBMCs. The source of these receptors is a woman in her thirties in good health and CMV-seropositive.

The V gene is TRBV9, the J gene TRBJ2-2, with 10 bases fitting TRBD2. There are 18 residues in the CDR3. The V gene end was trimmed by 0 bases and the J gene end by 5 bases; junction bases not matched to a gene: 10. Germline V gene sequence: CDR1 SGDLS, CDR2 YYNGEE. The CDR3 bases are TGTGCCAGCAGCGTAGCTAGCGGGGGTTTGTCTGGGACCGGGGAGCTGTTTTTT. It specifies CASSVASGGLSGTGELFF. Full variable domain (rest looked up from reference TRBV9 and TRBJ2-2): DSGVTQTPKHLITATGQRVTLRCSPRSGDLSVYWYQQSLDQGLQFLIQYYNGEERAKGNILERFSAQQFPDLHSELNLSSLELGDSALYFCASSVASGGLSGTGELFFGEGSRLTVL.

This clone came up once. The chain recombines TRBV10-2 with TRBJ1-2; 7 nucleotides agree with TRBD1. J gave up 6 bases and V 6 bases, and 10 bases lay outside the gene matches. The CDR3 is made up of 14 amino acids. Germline lookup yields CDR1 WSHSY and CDR2 SAAADI. The CDR3 DNA is TGCGCCAGCAGCGCCCTGACAGGGATTAATGGCTACACCTTC. It specifies CASSALTGINGYTF.

The CDR3 DNA is TGTGCCAGCGCGGGCGGGTCTGGGGCCAACGTCCTGACTTTC. It is translated as CASAGGSGANVLTF. This chain links TRBV6-5 with TRBJ2-6, with D tentatively TRBD2 (5 bases). This CDR3 contains 14 residues. The V end was cut by 8 bases, the J end by 1 base, with 9 bases between. CDR1 and CDR2 (germline): MNHEY, SVGAGI.

This clone was counted a single time. One end of the junction fails to match germline, which may point to a read error. The genes are TRBV5-1 and TRBJ2-5; TRBD2 might be the D (5 bases). The CDR3 length is 12 residues. Per the germline V gene, CDR1 is SGHRS and CDR2 is YFSETQ. CDR3 sequence: CASSFRGEAQYF. The CDR3 coding sequence is TGCGCCAGCAGCTTCCGGGGAGAGGCCCAGTACTTC.

V gene TRBV13 combines with J gene TRBJ1-3, with D hard to call. The length of the CDR3 is 16 residues. With 4 bases removed from V and 4 bases from J, the gap between germline ends came to 17 bases. Germline lookup yields CDR1 PRHDT and CDR2 FYEKMQ (reference sequence). The CDR3 bases are TGTGCCAGCAGCTGGACTGCATTAGGTCGGGGAAACACCATATATTTT. As protein: CASSWTALGRGNTIYF.

This chain links TRBV6-5 with TRBJ1-2, with 9 bases fitting TRBD1. J gave up 6 bases and V 1 base, and 6 bases lay outside the gene matches. This CDR3 has 15 residues. Germline V CDR1 and CDR2: MNHEY, SVGAGI. The CDR3 sequence: CASSYYRGLADGYTF. The CDR3 DNA is TGTGCCAGCAGTTACTACAGGGGGCTAGCGGATGGCTACACCTTC.

DNA for the CDR3: TGTGCCAGCAGTTTAAAACTTCGTCTGAACAATGAGCAGTTCTTC. It is translated as CASSLKLRLNNEQFF. The chain recombines TRBV27 with TRBJ2-1; D gene unclear. The germline V and J ends were trimmed by 2 bases and 5 bases, with 13 bases remaining between them. The CDR3 covers 15 residues. Germline V gene lookup returns CDR1 MNHEY and CDR2 SMNVEV (reference sequence).

The genes are TRBV27 and TRBJ2-1; maybe TRBD1 (6 bases). Trimming removed 4 bases from V and 5 bases from J, with 9 bases in between. The CDR3 covers 13 residues. The germline V gene encodes CDR1 MNHEY and CDR2 SMNVEV (reference sequence). The CDR3 DNA sequence: TGTGCCAGCAGTTGGACAGACAACAATGAGCAGTTCTTC. Amino acids: CASSWTDNNEQFF.

V and J are TRBV10-1 and TRBJ2-2; TRBD2 agrees at 7 bases. The ends lost 0 bases at V and 7 bases at J; junction bases unmatched: 11. Germline CDR1 WNHNN, CDR2 SYGVQD (reference sequence). There are 17 residues in the CDR3. In DNA form, the CDR3 reads TGCGCCAGCAGTGAGTCTCGGGGGAGGGCCCGGGACGGGGAGCTGTTTTTT. Translated: CASSESRGRARDGELFF.